A single sample gave rise to the 8 T cell receptor beta chains below, sequenced in a study (dated by TCRdb to between 2015 and 2017). Library construction relied on 5' RACE. Sequencing took place on an Illumina MiSeq. Through fastp at Q25 and MiXCR, TCRdb rebuilt clones from the public reads, retaining in-frame beta chains. When rows share a CDR3 protein, they turn into one entry using the most common DNA and genes. The sample contains about 50,000 distinct CDR3 sequences, about 28% of them found a single time. Jointly, the top ten make up 2.1% of the sample. The sample consisted of naive CD4+ T cells sorted from blood. This specimen's cell subset or site label, interpreted: naive CD4+ T cells, CD4+CD45RA+CD25-. Every receptor here comes from a female donor with breast cancer.

This clonotype appeared many times. For the CDR3, the DNA is TGTGCCAGCGAGCGGGACGGGGGGTCCTACGAGCAGTACTTC. The encoded protein is CASERDGGSYEQYF. The chain joins TRBV6-2 or TRBV6-3 to TRBJ2-7, with TRBD2 identical over 7 bases. The CDR3 contains 14 residues. V shed 8 bases, J shed 1 base, and the junction held 8 bases outside the gene matches. Germline V gene lookup returns CDR1 MNHEY and CDR2 SVGEGT.

This clonotype was seen only a few times. The V call is TRBV29-1, the J call TRBJ2-5, with D possibly called TRBD1 or TRBD2 (5 bases each). Germline loops: CDR1 SQVTM, CDR2 ANQGSEA. The V and J ends lost 7 bases and 1 base respectively, with 10 bases between them. The CDR3 is 12 amino acids. The DNA for the CDR3 is TGCAGCGCTGGGACCACCCAAGAGACCCAGTACTTC. Its protein is CSAGTTQETQYF.

The chain is built from TRBV4-1 and TRBJ2-1; D gene unclear. The length of the CDR3 is 15 residues. Trimming removed 1 base from V and 0 bases from J, with 7 bases in between. The germline V gene has CDR1 MGHRA and CDR2 YSYEKL. This chain's CDR3 is CASSQVQRSYNEQFF. CDR3 bases: TGCGCCAGCAGCCAAGTCCAGCGCTCCTACAATGAGCAGTTCTTC.

This clonotype has a handful of counts. The rearrangement joins TRBV5-1 to TRBJ2-1; perhaps D is TRBD1 or TRBD2 (5 bases each). The CDR3 length is 17 residues. Germline CDR1 SGHRS, CDR2 YFSETQ. The germline V and J ends were trimmed by 0 bases and 3 bases, with 16 bases remaining between them. CDR3 coding DNA: TGCGCCAGCAGCTTGGCGACGGGACCGAAGCTCTACAATGAGCAGTTCTTC. Amino acid sequence: CASSLATGPKLYNEQFF.

This clonotype was detected ten times or more. The V gene is TRBV7-2, the J gene TRBJ2-4; 8 bases fit TRBD2. The junction had 6 bases not matched to a gene; V was cut back by 5 bases and J by 0 bases. The CDR3 loop spans 16 amino acids. CDR1 and CDR2 from the germline V gene are SGHTA and FQGNSA. CDR3 bases: TGTGCCAGCAGCCCCCGGGGGGGGCTAGCCAAAAACATTCAGTACTTC. This encodes CASSPRGGLAKNIQYF.

The rearrangement links TRBV5-1 to TRBJ1-5; D not certain. The germline CDR1 and CDR2 sequences are SGHRS and YFSETQ. V was shortened by 0 bases and J by 5 bases, with 6 bases between the two germline ends. The CDR3 spans 13 residues. The CDR3, as DNA: TGCGCCAGCAGCTTGGGTGCCGATCAGCCCCAGCATTTT. It specifies CASSLGADQPQHF.

The chain uses TRBV6-1 and TRBJ1-4; 7 bases line up with TRBD1. After removal of 1 base from V and 7 bases from J, the junction contained 0 bases not matched to a gene. The CDR3 is made up of 13 amino acids. Germline-derived CDR1 and CDR2 are MNHNS and SASEGT. CDR3 sequence: CASSEDRGEKLFF. CDR3 sequence (DNA): TGTGCCAGCAGTGAAGACAGGGGTGAAAAACTGTTTTTT.

This clonotype was recorded a few times. This chain uses TRBV29-1 with TRBJ2-1, with D unclear. Germline V gene sequence: CDR1 SQVTM, CDR2 ANQGSEA. With 5 bases removed from V and 5 bases from J, the gap between germline ends came to 16 bases. This CDR3 has 14 residues. The CDR3 protein is CSVRLYSSDNEQFF. CDR3 DNA sequence: TGCAGCGTTCGGCTATACAGTTCCGACAATGAGCAGTTCTTC.